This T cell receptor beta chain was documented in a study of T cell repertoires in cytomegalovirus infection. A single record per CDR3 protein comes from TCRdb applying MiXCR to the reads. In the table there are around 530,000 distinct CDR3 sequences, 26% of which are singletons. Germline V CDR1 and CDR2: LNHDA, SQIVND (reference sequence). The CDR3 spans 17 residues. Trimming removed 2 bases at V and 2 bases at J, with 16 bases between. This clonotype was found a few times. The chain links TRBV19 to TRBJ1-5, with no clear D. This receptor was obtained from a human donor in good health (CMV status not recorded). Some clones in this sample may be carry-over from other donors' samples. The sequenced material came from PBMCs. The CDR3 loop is CASSISGSTARNQPQHF. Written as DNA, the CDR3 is TGTGCCAGTAGTATATCTGGATCAACTGCGCGCAATCAGCCCCAGCATTTT.